A selection of T cell receptor beta chains follows, all from one sample in a study of T-cell reconstitution after alpha-beta-depleted transplantation in children. TCRdb reprocessed the PCR reads with MiXCR, giving one entry per CDR3 protein. The sample records 750,000 to 950,000 distinct CDR3 sequences, 16% being singletons. The sequencing used PBMCs, mostly from graft donor cells, collected 360 days after TCRalphabeta/CD19-depleted stem cell transplant. The receptors were gathered from a male patient younger than 18 who had a stem cell transplant for acute lymphoblastic leukemia, so the T cells may come from the graft donor. Each CDR3 is given with its conserved first and last residue. The D gene is left open where the match is weak. Clone size is shown for a subset of rows, as once, few, many or a class of expanded clone.

D	V	size	J	DNA	CDR3
TRBD1	TRBV5-1	many	TRBJ2-5	TGCGCCAGCAGCTTGGAGACAGGGTGGGAGACCCAGTACTTC	CASSLETGWETQYF
.	TRBV7-9	few	TRBJ1-3	TGTGCCAGCAGCTCCTCCTGGACCTCTGGAAACACCATATATTTT	CASSSSWTSGNTIYF
.	TRBV4-1	.	TRBJ1-1	TGCGCCAGCAGCCTCTCTGTCATGAACACTGAAGCTTTCTTT	CASSLSVMNTEAFF
.	TRBV29-1	few	TRBJ2-2	TGCAGCGTTGTACTAGCACCCGGGGAGCTGTTTTTT	CSVVLAPGELFF
TRBD1	TRBV5-1	few	TRBJ2-2	TGCGCCAGCAGCCTTTGGGACAGCTCCTCCCTAGGGGCCGGGGAGCTGTTTTTT	CASSLWDSSSLGAGELFF
.	TRBV21-1	few	TRBJ2-3	TGTGCCAGCAGCAAAAGGCTAGCGGGAGGTGCAGATACGCAGTATTTT	CASSKRLAGGADTQYF
TRBD2	TRBV9	few	TRBJ2-7	TGTGCCAGCAGCGTATCCATAGCGGGAGGGCGGGACGAGCAGTACTTC	CASSVSIAGGRDEQYF
TRBD2	TRBV7-6	few	TRBJ2-5	TGTGCCAGCAGCTTCGGGCGAGCGGGGGGGAGGGAGACCCAGTACTTC	CASSFGRAGGRETQYF
TRBD2	TRBV10-3	.	TRBJ2-2	TGTGCCATCAGTGACGCCGGGACTAGCGGGAGAATTACCGGGGAGCTGTTTTTT	CAISDAGTSGRITGELFF
TRBD1	TRBV20-1	.	TRBJ1-1	TGCAGTGCTAGGGACAGGAGAATTACTGAAGCTTTCTTT	CSARDRRITEAFF
TRBD2	TRBV7-3	few	TRBJ2-4	TGTGCCAGCAGCTCGGGGACTAGCGGGGAGAGAGCCAAAAACATTCAGTACTTC	CASSSGTSGERAKNIQYF
.	TRBV20-1	few	TRBJ2-2	TGCAGTGCCCAGAAGCTATCGACAGCGCGGAGCGGGGAGCTGTTTTTT	CSAQKLSTARSGELFF
.	TRBV12-3/TRBV12-4	.	TRBJ2-1	TGTGCCAGCACTGGGACCACAGAGGGCTCCTACAATGAGCAGTTCTTC	CASTGTTEGSYNEQFF
TRBD2	TRBV12-3/TRBV12-4	few	TRBJ2-7	TGTGCCAGCAGTTTAGGGGCCGGGACTAGCGGGATTTACGAGCAGTACTTC	CASSLGAGTSGIYEQYF
TRBD1	TRBV12-3/TRBV12-4	.	TRBJ1-3	TGTGCCAGCAGTTTCAGGGGGCGAGGAAACACCATATATTTT	CASSFRGRGNTIYF
TRBD1	TRBV5-1	.	TRBJ1-4	TGCGCCAGCAGCCAGCAACGACAGGGAACTGAAAAACTGTTTTTT	CASSQQRQGTEKLFF
.	TRBV28	many	TRBJ1-6	TGTGCCGGCCGAGGACAGACTAATTCACCCCTCCACTTT	CAGRGQTNSPLHF
.	TRBV12-3/TRBV12-4	.	TRBJ1-2	TGTGCCAGCACGACAGCCTCCGAGTACTATGGCTACACCTTC	CASTTASEYYGYTF
.	TRBV9	many	TRBJ2-1	TGTGCCAGCAGCCCCGAATTCAATGAGCAGTTCTTC	CASSPEFNEQFF
.	TRBV2	.	TRBJ2-2	TGTGCCAGCAGGGGCCCCTTGGTCGGGGAGCTGTTTTTT	CASRGPLVGELFF
TRBD2	TRBV7-2	few	TRBJ2-3	TGTGCCAGCAGTCTAGGGCGGGAGACCCTTCGCACAGATACGCAGTATTTT	CASSLGRETLRTDTQYF
.	TRBV6-1	.	TRBJ2-1	TGTGCCAGCAGTGTATCCGGGACATTTCACAATGAGCAGTTCTTC	CASSVSGTFHNEQFF
.	TRBV6-5	many	TRBJ1-1	TGTGCCAGCAGTTACGGTGGGCTGGAGAACACTGAAGCTTTCTTT	CASSYGGLENTEAFF